This T cell receptor beta chain originates from a study of T-cell reconstitution after alpha-beta-depleted transplantation in children. This CDR3 spans 16 amino acids. Looked up from germline, CDR1 is SGHRS and CDR2 is YFSETQ. Trimming cost V 1 base and J 5 bases, with 18 bases left between them. Broader study findings: Several hundred expanded graft clones reportedly supplied alpha-beta T cells about two months after transplant.

This clonotype was seen ten or more times. Antigen: not known. The library targeted TCRbeta and was prepared with unique molecular identifiers. MiXCR, run by TCRdb on the PCR reads, gives a single entry per CDR3 protein. The table includes about 260,000 distinct CDR3 sequences, 11% detected once. V and J are TRBV5-1 and TRBJ2-5, with a possible D match to TRBD2 (6 bases). This sample comprised peripheral blood, obtained 180 days after TCRalphabeta/CD19-depleted stem cell transplant. The receptor was derived from a male patient between 2 and 15 years old who had a stem cell transplant for chronic granulomatous disease, so the T cells may come from the graft donor. The CDR3 sequence is CASSLKLARRSETQYF. Written as DNA, the CDR3 is TGCGCCAGCAGCTTGAAACTAGCTCGAAGGTCGGAGACCCAGTACTTC.